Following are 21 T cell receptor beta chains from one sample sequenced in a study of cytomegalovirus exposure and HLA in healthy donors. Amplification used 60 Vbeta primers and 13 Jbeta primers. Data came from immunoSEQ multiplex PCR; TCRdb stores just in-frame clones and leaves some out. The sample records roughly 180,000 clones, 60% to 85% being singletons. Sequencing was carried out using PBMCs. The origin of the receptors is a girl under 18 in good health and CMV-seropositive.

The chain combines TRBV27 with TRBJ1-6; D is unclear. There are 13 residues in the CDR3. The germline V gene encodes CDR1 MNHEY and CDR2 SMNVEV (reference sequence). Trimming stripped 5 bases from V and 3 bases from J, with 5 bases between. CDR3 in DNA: TGTGCCAGCAGTCCAGGCTATAATTCACCCCTCCACTTT. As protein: CASSPGYNSPLHF.

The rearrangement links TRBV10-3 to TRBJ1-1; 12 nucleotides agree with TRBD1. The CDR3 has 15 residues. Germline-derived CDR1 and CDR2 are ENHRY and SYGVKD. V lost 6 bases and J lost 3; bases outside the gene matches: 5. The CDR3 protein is CAISGDRGRDTEAFF. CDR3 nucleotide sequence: TGTGCCATCAGCGGGGACAGGGGGCGGGACACTGAAGCTTTCTTT.

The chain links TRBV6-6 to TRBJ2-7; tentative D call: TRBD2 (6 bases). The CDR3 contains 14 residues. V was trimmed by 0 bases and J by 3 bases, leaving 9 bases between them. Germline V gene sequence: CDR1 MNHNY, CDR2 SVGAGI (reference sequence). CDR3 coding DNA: TGTGCCAGCAGTTACTCGCGGACTAACTACGAGCAGTACTTC. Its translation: CASSYSRTNYEQYF.

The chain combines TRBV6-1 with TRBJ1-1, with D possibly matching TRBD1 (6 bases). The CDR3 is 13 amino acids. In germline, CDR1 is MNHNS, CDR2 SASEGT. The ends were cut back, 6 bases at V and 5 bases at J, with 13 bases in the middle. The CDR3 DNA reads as TGTGCCAGCAGCCCTGAAGGGGGAACTGAAGCTTTCTTT. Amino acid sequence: CASSPEGGTEAFF.

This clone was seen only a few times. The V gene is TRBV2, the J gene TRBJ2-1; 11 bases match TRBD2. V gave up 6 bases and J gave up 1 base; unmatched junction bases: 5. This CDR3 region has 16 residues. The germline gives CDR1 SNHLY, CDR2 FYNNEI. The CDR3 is CASRERLAGSYNEQFF. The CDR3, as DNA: TGTGCCAGCAGGGAAAGACTAGCGGGATCCTACAATGAGCAGTTCTTC.

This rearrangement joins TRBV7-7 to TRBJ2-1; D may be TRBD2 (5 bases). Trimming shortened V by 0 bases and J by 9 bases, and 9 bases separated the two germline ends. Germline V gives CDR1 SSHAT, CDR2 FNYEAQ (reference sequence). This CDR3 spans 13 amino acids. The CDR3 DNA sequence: TGTGCCAGCAGCTTAGCTGACGGGGTTGAGCAGTTCTTC. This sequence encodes CASSLADGVEQFF.

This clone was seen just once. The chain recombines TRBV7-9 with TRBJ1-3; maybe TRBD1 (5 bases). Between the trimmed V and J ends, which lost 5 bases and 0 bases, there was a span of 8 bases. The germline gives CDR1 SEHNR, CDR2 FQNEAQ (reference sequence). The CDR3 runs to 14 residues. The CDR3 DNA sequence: TGTGCCAGCAGCGAGGACAACTCTGGAAACACCATATATTTT. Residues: CASSEDNSGNTIYF.

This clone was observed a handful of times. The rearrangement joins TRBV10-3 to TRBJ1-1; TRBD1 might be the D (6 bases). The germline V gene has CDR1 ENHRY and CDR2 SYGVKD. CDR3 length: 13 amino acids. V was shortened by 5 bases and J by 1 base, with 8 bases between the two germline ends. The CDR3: CAISLDRNTEAFF. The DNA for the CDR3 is TGTGCCATCAGTTTGGACAGGAACACTGAAGCTTTCTTT.

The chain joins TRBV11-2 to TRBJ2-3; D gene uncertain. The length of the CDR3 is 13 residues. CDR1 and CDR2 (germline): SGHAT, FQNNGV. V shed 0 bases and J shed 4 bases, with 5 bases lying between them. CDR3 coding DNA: TGTGCCAGCAGCTTAGAGGGCTCAGATACGCAGTATTTT. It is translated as CASSLEGSDTQYF. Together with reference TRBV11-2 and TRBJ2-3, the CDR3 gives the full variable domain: EAGVAQSPRYKIIEKRQSVAFWCNPISGHATLYWYQQILGQGPKLLIQFQNNGVVDDSQLPKDRFSAERLKGVDSTLKIQPAKLEDSAVYLCASSLEGSDTQYFGPGTRLTVL.

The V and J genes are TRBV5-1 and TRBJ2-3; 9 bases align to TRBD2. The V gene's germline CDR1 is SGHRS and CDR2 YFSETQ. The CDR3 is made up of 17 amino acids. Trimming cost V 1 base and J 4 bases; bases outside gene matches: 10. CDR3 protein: CASSLRPGGGAADTQYF. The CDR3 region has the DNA TGCGCCAGCAGCTTGCGCCCCGGCGGGGGGGCCGCAGATACGCAGTATTTT.

The CDR3 bases are TGTGCCAGCAGCGTAGGACAGGGTACCTACGAGCAGTACTTC. Its translation: CASSVGQGTYEQYF. The chain joins TRBV9 to TRBJ2-7; 7 nucleotides line up with TRBD1. With 0 bases clipped from V and 2 bases from J, the junction kept 2 bases outside the gene matches. From germline, CDR1 is SGDLS and CDR2 YYNGEE. CDR3 length: 14 amino acids.

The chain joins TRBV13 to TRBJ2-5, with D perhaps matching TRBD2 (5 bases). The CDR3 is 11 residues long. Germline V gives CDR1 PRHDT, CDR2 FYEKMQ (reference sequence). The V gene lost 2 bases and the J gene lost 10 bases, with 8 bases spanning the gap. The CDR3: CASSLQGLQYF. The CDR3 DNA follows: TGTGCCAGCAGCTTACAAGGACTCCAGTACTTC. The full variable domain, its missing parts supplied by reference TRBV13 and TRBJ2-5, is AAGVIQSPRHLIKEKRETATLKCYPIPRHDTVYWYQQGPGQDPQFLISFYEKMQSDKGSIPDRFSAQQFSDYHSELNMSSLELGDSALYFCASSLQGLQYFGPGTRLLVL.

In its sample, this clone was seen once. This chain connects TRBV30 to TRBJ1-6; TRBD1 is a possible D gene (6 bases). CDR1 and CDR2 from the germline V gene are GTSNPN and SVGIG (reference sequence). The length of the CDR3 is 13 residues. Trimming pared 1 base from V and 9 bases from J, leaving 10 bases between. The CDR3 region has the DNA TGTGCCTGGAGTGCAGGGGCCAGTTCACCCCTCCACTTT. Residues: CAWSAGASSPLHF.

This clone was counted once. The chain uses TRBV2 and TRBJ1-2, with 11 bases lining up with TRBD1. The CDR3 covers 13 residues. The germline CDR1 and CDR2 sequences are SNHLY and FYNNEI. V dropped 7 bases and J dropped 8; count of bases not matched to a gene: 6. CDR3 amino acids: CASMGQGVKGYTF. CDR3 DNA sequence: TGTGCCAGCATGGGACAGGGGGTAAAAGGCTACACCTTC.

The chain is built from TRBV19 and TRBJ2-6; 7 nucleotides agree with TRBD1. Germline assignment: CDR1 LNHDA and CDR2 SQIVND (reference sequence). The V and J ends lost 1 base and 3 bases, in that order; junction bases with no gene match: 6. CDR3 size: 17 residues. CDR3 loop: CASSIGDSSRGANVLTF. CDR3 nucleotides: TGTGCCAGTAGTATAGGGGACAGCTCTCGTGGGGCCAACGTCCTGACTTTC.

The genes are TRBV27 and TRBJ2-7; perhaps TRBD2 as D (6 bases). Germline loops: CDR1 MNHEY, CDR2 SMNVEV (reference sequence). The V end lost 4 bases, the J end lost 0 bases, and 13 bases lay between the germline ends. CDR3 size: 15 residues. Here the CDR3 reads CASSSPSGSSYEQYF. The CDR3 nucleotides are TGTGCCAGCAGTTCGCCGTCCGGGAGCTCCTACGAGCAGTACTTC.

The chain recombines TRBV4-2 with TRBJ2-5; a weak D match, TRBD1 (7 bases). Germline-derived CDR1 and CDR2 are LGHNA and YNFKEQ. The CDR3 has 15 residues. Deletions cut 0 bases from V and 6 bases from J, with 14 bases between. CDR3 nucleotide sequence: TGTGCCAGCAGCCAAGAAGGCCAGGGGGGAAAGACCCAGTACTTC. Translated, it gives CASSQEGQGGKTQYF.

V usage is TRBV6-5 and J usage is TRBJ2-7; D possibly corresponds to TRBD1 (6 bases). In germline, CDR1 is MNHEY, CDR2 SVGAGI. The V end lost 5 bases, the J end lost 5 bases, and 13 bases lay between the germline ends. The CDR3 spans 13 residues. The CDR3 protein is CASSTRDTHEQYF. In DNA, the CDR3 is TGTGCCAGCAGTACCCGGGACACCCACGAGCAGTACTTC.

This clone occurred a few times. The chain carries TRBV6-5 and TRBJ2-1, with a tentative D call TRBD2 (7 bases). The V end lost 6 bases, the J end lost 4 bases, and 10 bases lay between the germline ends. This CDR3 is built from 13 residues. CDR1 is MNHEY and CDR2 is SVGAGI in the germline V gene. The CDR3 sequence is CASREGGYNEQFF. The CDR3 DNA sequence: TGTGCCAGCAGAGAGGGGGGGTACAATGAGCAGTTCTTC.

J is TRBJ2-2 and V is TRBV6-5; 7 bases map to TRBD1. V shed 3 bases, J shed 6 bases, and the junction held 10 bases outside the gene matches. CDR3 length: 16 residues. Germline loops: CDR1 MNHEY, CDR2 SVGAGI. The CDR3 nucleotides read TGTGCCAGCAGTTATGAGGGCAGGGGGTATTCCGGGGAGCTGTTTTTT. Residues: CASSYEGRGYSGELFF.

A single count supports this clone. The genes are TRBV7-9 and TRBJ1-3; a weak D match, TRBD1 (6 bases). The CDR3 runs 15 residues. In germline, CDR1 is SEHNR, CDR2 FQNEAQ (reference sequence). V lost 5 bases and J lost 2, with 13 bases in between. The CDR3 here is CASSENRVTGNTIYF. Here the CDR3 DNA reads TGTGCCAGCAGCGAGAACAGGGTAACTGGAAACACCATATATTTT.